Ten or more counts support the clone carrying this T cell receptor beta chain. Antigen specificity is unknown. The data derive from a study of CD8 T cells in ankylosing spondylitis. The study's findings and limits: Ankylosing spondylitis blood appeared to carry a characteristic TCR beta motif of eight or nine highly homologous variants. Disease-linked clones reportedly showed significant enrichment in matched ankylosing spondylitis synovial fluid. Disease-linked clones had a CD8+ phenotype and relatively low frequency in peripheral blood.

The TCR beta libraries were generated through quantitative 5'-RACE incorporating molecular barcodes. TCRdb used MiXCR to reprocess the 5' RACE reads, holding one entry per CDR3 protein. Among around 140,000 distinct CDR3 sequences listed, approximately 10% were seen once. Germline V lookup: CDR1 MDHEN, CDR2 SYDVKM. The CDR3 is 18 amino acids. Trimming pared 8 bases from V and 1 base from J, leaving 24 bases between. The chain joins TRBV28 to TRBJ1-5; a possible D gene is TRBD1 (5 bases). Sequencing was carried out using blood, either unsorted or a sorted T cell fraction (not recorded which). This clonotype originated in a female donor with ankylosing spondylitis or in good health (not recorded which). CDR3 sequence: CASASPSLDIWSNQPQHF. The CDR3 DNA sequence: TGTGCCAGCGCCTCTCCCTCCTTGGACATATGGAGCAATCAGCCCCAGCATTTT.